The clone carrying this T cell receptor beta chain appeared a single time. The sample originates from a study of blood T cell repertoires in COVID-19. For the study at large: Sites across the United States, Italy and Spain contributed samples from acute and convalescent COVID-19.

In the authors' methods: Estimated nucleated cell counts came from reference gene primer amplification. TCRdb keeps only in-frame clones here, not all; method: immunoSEQ multiplex PCR. V and J calls and clone size come straight from that table; D and trimming were deduced from the DNA. The table shows around 100,000 clones, with more than 75% occurring only once. Germline CDR1 reads SGHRS; CDR2 reads YFSETQ. CDR3 size: 16 residues. Trimming took 2 bases from V and 0 from J; bases not matched to a gene: 6. The V call is TRBV5-1, the J call TRBJ2-3; 7 bases are shared with TRBD2. The source material was peripheral blood. The sequence derives from a human donor in a cohort sampled during active COVID-19. CDR3 residues: CASSLPLAASTDTQYF. DNA of the CDR3: TGCGCCAGCAGCTTACCCCTAGCGGCTAGCACAGATACGCAGTATTTT. The variable domain in full, completed from reference TRBV5-1 and TRBJ2-3, reads KAGVTQTPRYLIKTRGQQVTLSCSPISGHRSVSWYQQTPGQGLQFLFEYFSETQRNKGNFPGRFSGRQFSNSRSEMNVSTLELGDSALYLCASSLPLAASTDTQYFGPGTRLTVL.